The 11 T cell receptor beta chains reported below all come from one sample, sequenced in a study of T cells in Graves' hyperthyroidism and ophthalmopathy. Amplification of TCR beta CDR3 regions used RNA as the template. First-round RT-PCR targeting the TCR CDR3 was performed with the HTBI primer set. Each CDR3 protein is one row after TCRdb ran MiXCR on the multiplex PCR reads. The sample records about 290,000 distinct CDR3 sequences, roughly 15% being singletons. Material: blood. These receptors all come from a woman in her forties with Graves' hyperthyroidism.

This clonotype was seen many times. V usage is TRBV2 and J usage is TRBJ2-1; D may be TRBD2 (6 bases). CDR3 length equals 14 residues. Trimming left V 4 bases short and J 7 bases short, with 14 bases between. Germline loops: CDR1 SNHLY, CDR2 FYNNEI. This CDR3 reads CASSAGLPRNEQFF. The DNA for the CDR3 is TGTGCCAGCAGTGCGGGACTCCCTAGAAATGAGCAGTTCTTC.

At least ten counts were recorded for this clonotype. The CDR3 is CSARDTGTGLGNEQFF. The CDR3 DNA sequence: TGCAGTGCTAGAGATACCGGGACAGGGCTCGGGAATGAGCAGTTCTTC. The chain is built from TRBV20-1 and TRBJ2-1; the match to TRBD1 covers 9 bases. V was clipped by 0 bases and J by 7 bases; unmatched bases: 10. There are 16 residues in the CDR3. The germline V gene encodes CDR1 DFQATT and CDR2 SNEGSKA (reference sequence).

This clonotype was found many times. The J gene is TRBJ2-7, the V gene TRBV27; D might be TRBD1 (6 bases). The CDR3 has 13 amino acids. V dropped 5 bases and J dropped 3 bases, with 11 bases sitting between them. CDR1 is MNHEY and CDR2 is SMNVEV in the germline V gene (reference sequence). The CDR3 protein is CASSEQGIYEQYF. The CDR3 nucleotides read TGTGCCAGCAGTGAACAGGGAATCTACGAGCAGTACTTC.

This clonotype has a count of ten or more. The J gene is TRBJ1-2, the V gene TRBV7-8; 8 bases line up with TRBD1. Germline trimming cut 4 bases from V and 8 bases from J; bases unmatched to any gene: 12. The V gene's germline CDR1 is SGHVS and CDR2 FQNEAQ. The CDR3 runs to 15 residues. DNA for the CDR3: TGTGCCAGCAGCTACGACAGGGGACGAGGGGAAGGCTACACCTTC. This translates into CASSYDRGRGEGYTF.

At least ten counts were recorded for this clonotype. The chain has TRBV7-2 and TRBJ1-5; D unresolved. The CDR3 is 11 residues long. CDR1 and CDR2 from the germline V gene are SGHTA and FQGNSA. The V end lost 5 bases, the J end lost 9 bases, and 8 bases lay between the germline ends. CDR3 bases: TGTGCCAGCAGCCCCGGAGGGCCCCAGCATTTT. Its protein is CASSPGGPQHF.

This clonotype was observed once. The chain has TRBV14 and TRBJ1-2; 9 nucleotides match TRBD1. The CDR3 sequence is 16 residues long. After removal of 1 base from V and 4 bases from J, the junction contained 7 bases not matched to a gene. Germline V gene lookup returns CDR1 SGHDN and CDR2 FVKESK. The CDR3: CASSQGSGQGSYGYTF. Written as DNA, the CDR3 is TGTGCCAGCAGCCAAGGGTCGGGACAGGGATCCTATGGCTACACCTTC.

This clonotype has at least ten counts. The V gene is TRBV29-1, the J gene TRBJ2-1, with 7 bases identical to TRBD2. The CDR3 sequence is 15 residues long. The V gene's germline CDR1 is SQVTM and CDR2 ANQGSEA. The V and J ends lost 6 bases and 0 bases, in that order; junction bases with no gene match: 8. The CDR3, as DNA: TGCAGCGTGTCCGGGACTACATTCTCCTACAATGAGCAGTTCTTC. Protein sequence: CSVSGTTFSYNEQFF.

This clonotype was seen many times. Written as DNA, the CDR3 is TGTGCCAGCAGGGAATTACAGGGGTCGGGTGAAAAACTGTTTTTT. It is translated as CASRELQGSGEKLFF. The chain has TRBV7-8 and TRBJ1-4; 7 bases are a match to TRBD1. V dropped 6 bases and J dropped 7; count of bases not matched to a gene: 11. CDR1 is SGHVS, CDR2 FQNEAQ, per germline. This CDR3 region has 15 residues.

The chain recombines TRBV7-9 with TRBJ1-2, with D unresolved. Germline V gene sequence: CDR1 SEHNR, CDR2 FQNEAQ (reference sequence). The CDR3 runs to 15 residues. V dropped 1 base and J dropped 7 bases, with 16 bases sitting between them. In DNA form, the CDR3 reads TGTGCCAGCAGCTTAGGGGCTACAATGGAGCTTGGCTACACCTTC. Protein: CASSLGATMELGYTF.

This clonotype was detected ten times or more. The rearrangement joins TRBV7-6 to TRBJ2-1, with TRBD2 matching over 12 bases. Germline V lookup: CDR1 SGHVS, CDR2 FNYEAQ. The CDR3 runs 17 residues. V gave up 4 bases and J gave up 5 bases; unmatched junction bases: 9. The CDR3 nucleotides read TGTGCCAGCAGCTACCTAGCGGGAGGGCCCAGTAACAATGAGCAGTTCTTC. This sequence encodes CASSYLAGGPSNNEQFF.

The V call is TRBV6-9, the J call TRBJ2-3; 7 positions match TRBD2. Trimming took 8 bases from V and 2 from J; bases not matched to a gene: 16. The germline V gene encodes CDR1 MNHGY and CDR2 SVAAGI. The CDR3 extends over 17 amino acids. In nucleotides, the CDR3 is TGTGCCAGCGTTATGGTAGCGGGCAAAAGCGACACAGATACGCAGTATTTT. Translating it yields CASVMVAGKSDTDTQYF.